This T cell receptor (beta chain) stems from a study of blood T cell repertoires in COVID-19. Looking at the study overall: Acute-phase and convalescent COVID-19 samples originated in the United States, Italy and Spain. PBMCs, B-cell-depleted T cells, or T cells provided the cDNA or gDNA that made up the material.

How the authors handled the data: It was from reference gene primer amplification that nucleated cell counts were estimated. Assay: immunoSEQ multiplex PCR; the TCRdb copy retains only in-frame clones and omits some. The DNA was the basis for D and trimming; V, J and clone size are from that table. Of 49,000 or so clones listed, over 80% are singletons. The length of the CDR3 is 16 residues. V lost 0 bases, J lost 10 bases, and 5 bases stayed unmatched. Germline V gives CDR1 LGHDT, CDR2 YNNKEL (reference sequence). The clonotype comes from a man over 45 with acute or convalescent COVID-19. Sequencing was done on a sample of peripheral blood. The V call is TRBV3-1 (or the pseudogene TRBV3-2), the J call TRBJ2-1; 14 nucleotides line up with TRBD2. DNA of the CDR3: TGTGCCAGCAGCCAAGATGGGACTAGCGGGAGAGGCGAGCAGTTCTTC. Protein product: CASSQDGTSGRGEQFF.